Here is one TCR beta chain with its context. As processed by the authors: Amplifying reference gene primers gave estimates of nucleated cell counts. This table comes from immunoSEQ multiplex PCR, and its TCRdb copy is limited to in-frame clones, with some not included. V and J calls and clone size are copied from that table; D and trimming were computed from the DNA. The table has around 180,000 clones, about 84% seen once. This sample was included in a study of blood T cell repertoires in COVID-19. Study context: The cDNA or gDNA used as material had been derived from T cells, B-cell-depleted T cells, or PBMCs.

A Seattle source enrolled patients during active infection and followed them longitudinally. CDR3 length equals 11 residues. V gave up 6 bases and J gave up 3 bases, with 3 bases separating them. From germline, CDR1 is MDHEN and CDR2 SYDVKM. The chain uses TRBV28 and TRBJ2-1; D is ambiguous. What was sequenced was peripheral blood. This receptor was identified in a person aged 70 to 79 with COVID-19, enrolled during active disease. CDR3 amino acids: CASRHYNEQFF. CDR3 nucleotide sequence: TGTGCCAGCAGACACTACAATGAGCAGTTCTTC.